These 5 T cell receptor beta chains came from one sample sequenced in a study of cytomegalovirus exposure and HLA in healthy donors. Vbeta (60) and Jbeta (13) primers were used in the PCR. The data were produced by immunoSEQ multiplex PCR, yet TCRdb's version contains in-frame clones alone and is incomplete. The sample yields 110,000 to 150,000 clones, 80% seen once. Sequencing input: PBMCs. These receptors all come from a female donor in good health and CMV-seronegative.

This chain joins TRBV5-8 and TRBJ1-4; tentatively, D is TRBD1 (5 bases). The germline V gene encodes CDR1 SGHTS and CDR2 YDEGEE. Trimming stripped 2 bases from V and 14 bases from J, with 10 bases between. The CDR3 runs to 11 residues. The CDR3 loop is CASSLGDSLFF. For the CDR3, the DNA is TGTGCCAGCAGCTTAGGAGACAGCCTGTTTTTT. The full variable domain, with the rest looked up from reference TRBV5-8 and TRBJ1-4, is EAGVTQSPTHLIKTRGQQATLRCSPISGHTSVYWYQQALGLGLQFLLWYDEGEERNRGNFPPRFSGRQFPNYSSELNVNALELEDSALYLCASSLGDSLFFGSGTQLSVL.

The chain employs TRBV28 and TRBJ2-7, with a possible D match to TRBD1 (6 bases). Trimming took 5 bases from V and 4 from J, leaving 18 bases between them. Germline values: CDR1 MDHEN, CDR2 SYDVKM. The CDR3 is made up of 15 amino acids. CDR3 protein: CASSRRGARWYEQYF. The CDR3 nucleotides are TGTGCCAGCAGTCGCAGGGGAGCTAGATGGTACGAGCAGTACTTC. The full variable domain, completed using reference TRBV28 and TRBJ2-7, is DVKVTQSSRYLVKRTGEKVFLECVQDMDHENMFWYRQDPGLGLRLIYFSYDVKMKEKGDIPEGYSVSREKKERFSLILESASTNQTSMYLCASSRRGARWYEQYFGPGTRLTVT.

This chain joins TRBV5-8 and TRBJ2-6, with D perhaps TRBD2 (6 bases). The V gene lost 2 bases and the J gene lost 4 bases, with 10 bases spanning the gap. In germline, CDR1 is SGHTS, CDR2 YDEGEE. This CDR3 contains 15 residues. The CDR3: CASSFLALGANVLTF. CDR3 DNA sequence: TGTGCCAGCAGCTTTCTAGCGTTAGGGGCCAACGTCCTGACTTTC.

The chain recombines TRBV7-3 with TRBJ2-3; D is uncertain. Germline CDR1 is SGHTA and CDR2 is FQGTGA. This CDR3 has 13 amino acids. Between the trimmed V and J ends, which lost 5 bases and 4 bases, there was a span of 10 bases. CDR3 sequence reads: CASSPGEADTQYF. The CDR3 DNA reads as TGTGCCAGCAGCCCCGGAGAGGCAGATACGCAGTATTTT.

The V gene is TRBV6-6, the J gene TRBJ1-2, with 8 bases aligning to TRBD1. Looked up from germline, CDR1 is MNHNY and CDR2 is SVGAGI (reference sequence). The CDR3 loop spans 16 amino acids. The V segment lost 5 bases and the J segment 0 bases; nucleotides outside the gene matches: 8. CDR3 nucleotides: TGTGCCAGCAGTCAGGACAGGGAGGTAGCTAACTATGGCTACACCTTC. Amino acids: CASSQDREVANYGYTF.